The 19 T cell receptor beta chains reported below all come from one sample, sequenced in a study of blood T cell repertoires in COVID-19. Measured with immunoSEQ multiplex PCR; TCRdb has only the in-frame clones, and not every one. Of 100,000 to 150,000 clones detected, about 87% appear once; the ten largest clones hold approximately 4%. The sequencing sample was made of peripheral blood. All receptors come from a woman aged 55-70 years with acute or convalescent COVID-19.

The chain has TRBV5-1 and TRBJ1-2; the D is unclear. Trimming stripped 6 bases from V and 1 base from J, with 19 bases between. The CDR3 consists of 16 residues. The germline V gene has CDR1 SGHRS and CDR2 YFSETQ. CDR3 in amino acids: CASTPAARPSNYGYTF. The CDR3, as DNA: TGCGCCAGCACCCCGGCCGCCAGGCCCAGTAACTATGGCTACACCTTC.

The rearrangement uses TRBV7-2 and TRBJ1-1; D might be TRBD1 (6 bases). Germline V gives CDR1 SGHTA, CDR2 FQGNSA. The CDR3 runs to 15 residues. Trimming stripped 5 bases from V and 4 bases from J, with 17 bases between. CDR3 residues: CASSLRDTSSTEAFF. CDR3 nucleotide sequence: TGTGCCAGCAGCCTCCGGGACACATCGAGCACTGAAGCTTTCTTT.

The chain recombines TRBV3-1 (or the pseudogene TRBV3-2) with TRBJ1-6, with D unresolved. The CDR3 spans 14 residues. Trimming cost V 0 bases and J 7 bases, with 7 bases left between them. CDR1 LGHDT and CDR2 YNNKEL come from the germline V gene (reference sequence). CDR3 sequence: CASSQDLENSPLHF. The CDR3 nucleotides read TGTGCCAGCAGCCAAGATTTAGAGAATTCACCCCTCCACTTT.

The chain recombines TRBV19 with TRBJ1-1; TRBD1 might be the D (5 bases). The germline V and J ends were trimmed by 10 bases and 8 bases, with 14 bases remaining between them. The germline gives CDR1 LNHDA, CDR2 SQIVND (reference sequence). The CDR3 covers 11 residues. The CDR3 sequence: CATRAFEEAFF. The CDR3 nucleotides read TGTGCCACCAGGGCGTTTGAAGAAGCTTTCTTT. Combining the CDR3 with reference TRBV19 and TRBJ1-1 gives the whole variable domain DGGITQSPKYLFRKEGQNVTLSCEQNLNHDAMYWYRQDPGQGLRLIYYSQIVNDFQKGDIAEGYSVSREKKESFPLTVTSAQKNPTAFYLCATRAFEEAFFGQGTRLTVV.

V and J are TRBV11-3 and TRBJ2-2, with D maybe TRBD1 (5 bases). CDR1 and CDR2 from the germline V gene are SGHNT and YENEEA. V lost 1 base, J lost 5 bases, and 20 bases lay in between. This CDR3 has 18 residues. The CDR3 spells CASSLVTGLVWKTGELFF. The CDR3, as DNA: TGTGCCAGCAGCTTAGTTACAGGTTTAGTGTGGAAAACCGGGGAGCTGTTTTTT.

Of note for this clone: Other nucleotide sequences in the sample specify the same CDR3. The CDR3 DNA reads TGTGCCAGCAGCCCGGGGACTAGCGGGAGGAATGAGCAGTTCTTC. Its protein is CASSPGTSGRNEQFF. V is TRBV27 and J is TRBJ2-1, with 15 positions matching TRBD2. From germline, CDR1 is MNHEY and CDR2 SMNVEV (reference sequence). V lost 6 bases to trimming and J lost 7 bases; unmatched junction nucleotides: 4. The CDR3 has 15 amino acids.

The genes are TRBV19 and TRBJ1-1, with 9 bases lining up with TRBD1. The CDR3 has 16 amino acids. The V gene end was trimmed by 5 bases and the J gene end by 0 bases; junction bases not matched to a gene: 7. Germline V gene data show CDR1 as LNHDA and CDR2 as SQIVND (reference sequence). The CDR3 nucleotides read TGTGCCAGTAGTGGGGGACAGGGTACTATGAACACTGAAGCTTTCTTT. Its translation: CASSGGQGTMNTEAFF. Variable domain in full (rest from reference TRBV19 and TRBJ1-1): DGGITQSPKYLFRKEGQNVTLSCEQNLNHDAMYWYRQDPGQGLRLIYYSQIVNDFQKGDIAEGYSVSREKKESFPLTVTSAQKNPTAFYLCASSGGQGTMNTEAFFGQGTRLTVV.

V gene TRBV6-5 combines with J gene TRBJ1-1; TRBD1 matches at 8 bases. There are 15 residues in the CDR3. CDR1 and CDR2 from the germline V gene are MNHEY and SVGAGI. J was trimmed by 11 bases and V by 4 bases; bases with no gene match: 15. CDR3 in DNA: TGTGCCAGCAGTTTCACCGGGACAGGCTTAGCGGAGGCTTTCTTT. This encodes CASSFTGTGLAEAFF.

The J gene is TRBJ2-1, the V gene TRBV24-1; D gene uncertain. Trimming stripped 2 bases from V and 10 bases from J, with 8 bases between. The CDR3 sequence is 12 residues long. The germline gives CDR1 KGHDR, CDR2 SFDVKD. DNA for the CDR3: TGTGCCACCAGTGATTGCCCAAGCGAGCAGTTCTTC. This translates into CATSDCPSEQFF.

This chain connects TRBV5-1 to TRBJ2-3; D is possibly TRBD1 (5 bases). The CDR3 loop spans 15 amino acids. Per the germline V gene, CDR1 is SGHRS and CDR2 is YFSETQ. V gave up 0 bases and J gave up 2 bases, with 10 bases separating them. The CDR3 here is CASSLAGALTDTQYF. CDR3 nucleotides: TGCGCCAGCAGCTTGGCTGGGGCCCTCACAGATACGCAGTATTTT.

The J gene is TRBJ2-4, the V gene TRBV7-9; 7 bases fit TRBD1. Germline V lookup: CDR1 SEHNR, CDR2 FQNEAQ (reference sequence). The CDR3 consists of 15 residues. V shed 5 bases, J shed 1 base, and the junction held 5 bases outside the gene matches. The DNA for the CDR3 is TGTGCCAGCAGCCGAAGGGGGCTGGCCAAAAACATTCAGTACTTC. Encoded protein: CASSRRGLAKNIQYF. Using reference TRBV7-9 and TRBJ2-4 for the parts outside the CDR3, the full variable domain is DTGVSQNPRHKITKRGQNVTFRCDPISEHNRLYWYRQTLGQGPEFLTYFQNEAQLEKSRLLSDRFSAERPKGSFSTLEIQRTEQGDSAMYLCASSRRGLAKNIQYFGAGTRLSVL.

This sequence joins TRBV3-1 (or the pseudogene TRBV3-2) and TRBJ2-1; 7 nucleotides align to TRBD1. This CDR3 contains 12 residues. Germline values: CDR1 LGHDT, CDR2 YNNKEL (reference sequence). Germline trimming cut 8 bases from V and 4 bases from J; bases unmatched to any gene: 2. CDR3 in amino acids: CASGQAYNEQFF. The CDR3, as DNA: TGTGCCAGCGGACAGGCATACAATGAGCAGTTCTTC.

The rearrangement joins TRBV5-6 to TRBJ1-6; 7 bases line up with TRBD1. The CDR3 has 14 residues. The V gene end was trimmed by 5 bases and the J gene end by 7 bases; junction bases not matched to a gene: 6. Looked up from germline, CDR1 is SGHDT and CDR2 is YYEEEE. In DNA, the CDR3 is TGTGCCAGCAGTTTGACAGGGTCGAATTCACCCCTCCACTTT. The encoded protein is CASSLTGSNSPLHF.

The CDR3 protein is CASSSTGWNTEAFF. The CDR3 DNA is TGTGCCAGCAGCTCCACAGGGTGGAACACTGAAGCTTTCTTT. The rearrangement uses TRBV7-3 and TRBJ1-1; D is perhaps TRBD1 (6 bases). The germline V gene has CDR1 SGHTA and CDR2 FQGTGA. The V gene lost 4 bases and the J gene lost 1 base, with 10 bases spanning the gap. This CDR3 contains 14 residues.

The rearrangement joins TRBV19 to TRBJ1-3; 8 bases line up with TRBD1. The CDR3 sequence is 14 residues long. V lost 6 bases to trimming and J lost 6 bases; unmatched junction nucleotides: 7. Germline V CDR1 and CDR2: LNHDA, SQIVND (reference sequence). In DNA form, the CDR3 reads TGTGCCAGTAGCCTCGACAGGGGAATAAACACCATATATTTT. Translation gives CASSLDRGINTIYF. The full variable domain, with the rest looked up from reference TRBV19 and TRBJ1-3, is DGGITQSPKYLFRKEGQNVTLSCEQNLNHDAMYWYRQDPGQGLRLIYYSQIVNDFQKGDIAEGYSVSREKKESFPLTVTSAQKNPTAFYLCASSLDRGINTIYFGEGSWLTVV.

The J gene is TRBJ1-1, the V gene TRBV30; 7 bases agree with TRBD1. CDR3 size: 16 residues. The germline CDR1 and CDR2 sequences are GTSNPN and SVGIG (reference sequence). The junction had 13 bases not matched to a gene; V was cut back by 5 bases and J by 1 base. The CDR3 DNA follows: TGTGCCTGGGTTATAGAAAACAGGGGAAGGAACACTGAAGCTTTCTTT. This encodes CAWVIENRGRNTEAFF. The full variable domain, its missing parts supplied by reference TRBV30 and TRBJ1-1, is SQTIHQWPATLVQPVGSPLSLECTVEGTSNPNLYWYRQAAGRGLQLLFYSVGIGQISSEVPQNLSASRPQDRQFILSSKKLLLSDSGFYLCAWVIENRGRNTEAFFGQGTRLTVV.

The J gene is TRBJ2-1, the V gene TRBV19, with 10 bases fitting TRBD2. V lost 9 bases and J lost 12; bases outside the gene matches: 8. This CDR3 has 12 amino acids. Germline CDR1 is LNHDA and CDR2 is SQIVND (reference sequence). The CDR3 DNA is TGTGCCAGCTCCATAGCGGGAGGATGGCAGTTCTTC. Translated: CASSIAGGWQFF.

The sample holds a few counts of this clone. The chain employs TRBV25-1 and TRBJ1-2; 7 nucleotides agree with TRBD1. There are 13 residues in the CDR3. V shed 4 bases and J 4 bases; nucleotides not matched to a gene: 3. The germline CDR1 and CDR2 sequences are MGHDK and SYGVNS. The CDR3 here is CASSGGQSYGYTF. The CDR3 region has the DNA TGTGCCAGCAGTGGGGGACAGAGCTATGGCTACACCTTC.

The rearrangement links TRBV30 to TRBJ2-1; D is undetermined. The CDR3 length is 12 residues. Trimming pared 5 bases from V and 3 bases from J, leaving 8 bases between. Per germline, CDR1 GTSNPN and CDR2 SVGIG (reference sequence). The CDR3 is CAWSASYNEQFF. The DNA of the CDR3 is TGTGCCTGGTCAGCGAGCTACAATGAGCAGTTCTTC.